This TCR beta chain was sequenced for a study of OX40 agonist ivuxolimab in advanced cancers. Points from the study as a whole: Also showing low normalized T-cell clonal expansion were some of the nonresponders.

As to this clone: What it binds is unknown.

Method: immunoSEQ multiplex PCR; TCRdb's copy keeps in-frame clones and lacks some. Altogether about 73,000 clones are present, 90% being singletons, with the ten largest covering approximately 0.5%. The CDR3 covers 15 residues. Looked up from germline, CDR1 is SGHNT and CDR2 is YENEEA. Trimming shortened V by 3 bases and J by 4 bases, and 13 bases separated the two germline ends. The chain is built from TRBV11-3 and TRBJ1-5; D is undetermined. The sample consisted of CD4+ or CD8+ T cells sorted from blood, taken in a trial of the OX40 agonist ivuxolimab. The source is an adult with an advanced solid tumor such as melanoma, head and neck, liver or kidney cancer. The CDR3 coding sequence is TGTGCCAGCAGCTTCGGAGGTCGCGAGAATCAGCCCCAGCATTTT. This codes for CASSFGGRENQPQHF.